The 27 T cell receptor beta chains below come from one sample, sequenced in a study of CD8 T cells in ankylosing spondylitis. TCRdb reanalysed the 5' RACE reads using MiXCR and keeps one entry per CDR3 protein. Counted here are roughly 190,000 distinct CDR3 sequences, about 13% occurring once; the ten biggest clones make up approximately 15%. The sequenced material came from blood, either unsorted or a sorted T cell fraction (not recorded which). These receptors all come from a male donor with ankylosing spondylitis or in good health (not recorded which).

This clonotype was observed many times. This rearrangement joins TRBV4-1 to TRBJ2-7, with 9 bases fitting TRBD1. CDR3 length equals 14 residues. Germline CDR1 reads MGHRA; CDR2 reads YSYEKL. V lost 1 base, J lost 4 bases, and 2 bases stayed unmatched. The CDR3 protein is CASSQGTGDYEQYF. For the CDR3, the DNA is TGCGCCAGCAGCCAAGGGACAGGGGATTACGAGCAGTACTTC.

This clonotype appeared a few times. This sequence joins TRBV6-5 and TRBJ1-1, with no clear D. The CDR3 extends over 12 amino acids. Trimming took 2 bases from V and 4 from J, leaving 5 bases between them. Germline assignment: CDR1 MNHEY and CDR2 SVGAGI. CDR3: CASSYGSTEAFF. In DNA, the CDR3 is TGTGCCAGCAGTTACGGCAGCACTGAAGCTTTCTTT.

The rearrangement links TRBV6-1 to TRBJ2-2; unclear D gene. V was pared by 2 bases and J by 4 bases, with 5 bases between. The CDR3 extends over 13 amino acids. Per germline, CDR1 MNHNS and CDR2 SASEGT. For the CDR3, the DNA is TGTGCCAGCAGTGAATGGCGCACCGGGGAGCTGTTTTTT. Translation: CASSEWRTGELFF.

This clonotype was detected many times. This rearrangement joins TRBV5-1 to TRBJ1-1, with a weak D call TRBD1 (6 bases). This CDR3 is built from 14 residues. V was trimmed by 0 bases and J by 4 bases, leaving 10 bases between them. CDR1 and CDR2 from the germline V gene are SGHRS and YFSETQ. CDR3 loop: CASSLAGASTEAFF. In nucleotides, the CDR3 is TGCGCCAGCAGCTTGGCGGGGGCGAGCACTGAAGCTTTCTTT. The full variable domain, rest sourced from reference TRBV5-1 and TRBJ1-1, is KAGVTQTPRYLIKTRGQQVTLSCSPISGHRSVSWYQQTPGQGLQFLFEYFSETQRNKGNFPGRFSGRQFSNSRSEMNVSTLELGDSALYLCASSLAGASTEAFFGQGTRLTVV.

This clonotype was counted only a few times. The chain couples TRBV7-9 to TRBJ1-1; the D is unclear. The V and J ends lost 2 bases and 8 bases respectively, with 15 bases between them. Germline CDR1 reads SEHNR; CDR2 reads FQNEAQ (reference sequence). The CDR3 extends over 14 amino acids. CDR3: CASSLSGSAGEAFF. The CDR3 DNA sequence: TGTGCCAGCAGCTTAAGTGGCTCGGCTGGCGAAGCTTTCTTT.

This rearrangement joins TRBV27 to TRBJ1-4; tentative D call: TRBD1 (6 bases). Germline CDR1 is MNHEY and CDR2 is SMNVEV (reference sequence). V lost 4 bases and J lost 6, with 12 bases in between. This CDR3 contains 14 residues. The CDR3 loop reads CASSYRRGDEKLFF. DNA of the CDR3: TGTGCCAGCAGTTATAGGAGGGGGGATGAAAAACTGTTTTTT.

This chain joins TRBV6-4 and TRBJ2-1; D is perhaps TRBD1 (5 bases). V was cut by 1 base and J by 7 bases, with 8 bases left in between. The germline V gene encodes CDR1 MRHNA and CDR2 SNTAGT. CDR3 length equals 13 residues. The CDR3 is CASSDFRGNEQFF. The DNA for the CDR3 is TGTGCCAGCAGTGACTTTAGGGGTAATGAGCAGTTCTTC.

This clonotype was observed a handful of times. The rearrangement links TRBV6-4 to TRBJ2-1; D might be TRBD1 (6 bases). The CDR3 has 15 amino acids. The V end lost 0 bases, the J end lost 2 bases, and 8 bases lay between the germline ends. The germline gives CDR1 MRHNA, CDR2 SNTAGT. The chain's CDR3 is CASSDSGGAYNEQFF. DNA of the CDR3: TGTGCCAGCAGTGACTCAGGGGGAGCCTACAATGAGCAGTTCTTC.

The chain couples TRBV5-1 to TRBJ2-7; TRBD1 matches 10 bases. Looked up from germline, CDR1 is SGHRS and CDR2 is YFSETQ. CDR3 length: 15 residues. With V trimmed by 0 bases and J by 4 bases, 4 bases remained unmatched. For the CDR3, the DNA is TGCGCCAGCAGCTTGGGACAGGGGGCTAAGTACGAGCAGTACTTC. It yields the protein CASSLGQGAKYEQYF.

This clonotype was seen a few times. CDR3 amino acids: CASSTGGGLAIYEQYF. Here the CDR3 DNA reads TGTGCCAGTAGTACCGGGGGGGGACTAGCGATCTACGAGCAGTACTTC. V usage is TRBV19 and J usage is TRBJ2-7, with TRBD2 identical over 10 bases. The length of the CDR3 is 16 residues. The trim removed 4 bases at V and 3 bases at J, leaving 9 bases unmatched. Germline CDR1 is LNHDA and CDR2 is SQIVND (reference sequence).

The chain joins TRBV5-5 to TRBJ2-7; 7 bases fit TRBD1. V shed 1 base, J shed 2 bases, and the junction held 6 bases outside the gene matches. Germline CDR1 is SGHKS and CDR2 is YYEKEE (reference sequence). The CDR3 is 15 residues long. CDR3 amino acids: CASSLTGTAPYEQYF. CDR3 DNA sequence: TGTGCCAGCAGCTTGACCGGGACAGCTCCCTACGAGCAGTACTTC.

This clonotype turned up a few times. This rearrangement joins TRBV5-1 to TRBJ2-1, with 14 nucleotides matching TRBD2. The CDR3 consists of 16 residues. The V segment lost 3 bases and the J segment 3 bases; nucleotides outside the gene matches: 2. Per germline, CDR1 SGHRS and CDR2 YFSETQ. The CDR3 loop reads CASSSGTSGSYNEQFF. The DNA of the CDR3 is TGCGCCAGCAGCTCCGGGACTAGCGGGAGCTACAATGAGCAGTTCTTC.

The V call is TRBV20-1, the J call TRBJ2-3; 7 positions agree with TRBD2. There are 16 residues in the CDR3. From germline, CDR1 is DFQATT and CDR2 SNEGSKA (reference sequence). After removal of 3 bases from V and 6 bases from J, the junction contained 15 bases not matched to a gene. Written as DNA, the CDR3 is TGCAGTGCTAGCGACCCCCTAGGCGGGAGAGCGGATACGCAGTATTTT. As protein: CSASDPLGGRADTQYF.

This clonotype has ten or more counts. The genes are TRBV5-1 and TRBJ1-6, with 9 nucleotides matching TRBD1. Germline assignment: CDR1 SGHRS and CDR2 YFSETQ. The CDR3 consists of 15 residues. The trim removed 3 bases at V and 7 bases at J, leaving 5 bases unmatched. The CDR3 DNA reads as TGCGCCAGCAGCTGGACCGGGACAGGGAATTCACCCCTCCACTTT. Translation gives CASSWTGTGNSPLHF.

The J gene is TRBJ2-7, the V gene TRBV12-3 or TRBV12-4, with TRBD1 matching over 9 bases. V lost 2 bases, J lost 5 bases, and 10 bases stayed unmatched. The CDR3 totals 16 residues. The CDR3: CASSLRGTGPTHEQYF. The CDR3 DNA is TGTGCCAGCAGTTTAAGGGGGACAGGGCCGACGCACGAGCAGTACTTC.

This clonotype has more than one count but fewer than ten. This CDR3 reads CASLAYRDNTEAFF. The CDR3 DNA reads TGTGCCAGCCTCGCATACAGGGATAACACTGAAGCTTTCTTT. V gene TRBV7-7 combines with J gene TRBJ1-1; perhaps TRBD1 as D (6 bases). Germline assignment: CDR1 SSHAT and CDR2 FNYEAQ (reference sequence). The ends were cut back, 8 bases at V and 2 bases at J, with 15 bases in the middle. This CDR3 is 14 amino acids long.

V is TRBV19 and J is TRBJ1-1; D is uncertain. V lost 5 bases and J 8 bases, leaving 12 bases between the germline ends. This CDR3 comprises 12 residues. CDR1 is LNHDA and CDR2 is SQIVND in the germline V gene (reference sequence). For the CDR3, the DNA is TGTGCCAGTAGTCCCAGCATCCCCGAAGCTTTCTTT. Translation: CASSPSIPEAFF.

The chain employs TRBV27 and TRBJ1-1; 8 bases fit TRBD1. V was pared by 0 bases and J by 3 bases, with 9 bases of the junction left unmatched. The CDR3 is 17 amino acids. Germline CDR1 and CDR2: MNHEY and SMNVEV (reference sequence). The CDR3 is CASSLSEQGASYTEAFF. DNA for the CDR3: TGTGCCAGCAGTTTATCGGAGCAGGGGGCGTCTTACACTGAAGCTTTCTTT.

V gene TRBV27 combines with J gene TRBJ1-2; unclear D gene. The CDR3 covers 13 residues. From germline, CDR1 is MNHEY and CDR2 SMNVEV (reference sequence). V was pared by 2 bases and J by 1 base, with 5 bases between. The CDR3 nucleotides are TGTGCCAGCAGTTTACTGGGTAACTATGGCTACACCTTC. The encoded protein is CASSLLGNYGYTF.

As DNA, the CDR3 is TGTGCCAGCAGCTTAGTACTAGCCGGGGCAGATACGCAGTATTTT. Its protein product is CASSLVLAGADTQYF. The chain employs TRBV11-2 and TRBJ2-3; D might be TRBD2 (6 bases). The V and J ends lost 1 base and 4 bases respectively, with 12 bases between them. This CDR3 spans 15 amino acids. Germline V gene data show CDR1 as SGHAT and CDR2 as FQNNGV.

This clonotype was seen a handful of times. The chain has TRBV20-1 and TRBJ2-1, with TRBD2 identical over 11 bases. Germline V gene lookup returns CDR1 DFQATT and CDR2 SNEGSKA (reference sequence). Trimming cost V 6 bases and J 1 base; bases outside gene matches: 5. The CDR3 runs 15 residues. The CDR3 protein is CSARGLAESYNEQFF. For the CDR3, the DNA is TGCAGTGCCCGGGGACTAGCGGAATCCTACAATGAGCAGTTCTTC.

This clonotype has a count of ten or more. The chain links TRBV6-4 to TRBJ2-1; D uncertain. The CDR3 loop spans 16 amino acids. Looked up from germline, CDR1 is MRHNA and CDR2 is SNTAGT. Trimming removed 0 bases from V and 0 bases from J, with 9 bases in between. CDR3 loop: CASSDSVTGSYNEQFF. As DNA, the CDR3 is TGTGCCAGCAGTGACTCTGTTACCGGCTCCTACAATGAGCAGTTCTTC.

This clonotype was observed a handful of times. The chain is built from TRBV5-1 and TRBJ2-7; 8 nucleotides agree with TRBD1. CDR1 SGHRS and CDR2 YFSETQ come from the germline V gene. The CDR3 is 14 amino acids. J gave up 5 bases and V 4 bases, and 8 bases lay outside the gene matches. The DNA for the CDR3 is TGCGCCAGCAGCGCCGGACAGGGAGCGGACGAGCAGTACTTC. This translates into CASSAGQGADEQYF.

The CDR3 DNA reads as TGTGCCAGCAGCTTACTGCTAGCGGGGCAAGAGACCCAGTACTTC. Translation gives CASSLLLAGQETQYF. This chain links TRBV5-6 with TRBJ2-5; TRBD2 aligns across 9 bases. This CDR3 region has 15 residues. Germline V lookup: CDR1 SGHDT, CDR2 YYEEEE. V dropped 2 bases and J dropped 2; count of bases not matched to a gene: 4.

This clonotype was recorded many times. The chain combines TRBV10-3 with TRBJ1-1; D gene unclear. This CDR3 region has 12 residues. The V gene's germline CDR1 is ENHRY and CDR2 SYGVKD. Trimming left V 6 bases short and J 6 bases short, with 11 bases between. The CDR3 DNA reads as TGTGCCATCAGACCCCCGGGGTCTGAAGCTTTCTTT. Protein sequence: CAIRPPGSEAFF.

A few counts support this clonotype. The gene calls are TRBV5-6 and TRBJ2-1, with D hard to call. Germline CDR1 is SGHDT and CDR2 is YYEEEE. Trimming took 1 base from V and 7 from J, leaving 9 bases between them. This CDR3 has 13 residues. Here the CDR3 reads CASSLRAGNEQFF. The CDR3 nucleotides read TGTGCCAGCAGCTTGAGGGCCGGGAATGAGCAGTTCTTC.

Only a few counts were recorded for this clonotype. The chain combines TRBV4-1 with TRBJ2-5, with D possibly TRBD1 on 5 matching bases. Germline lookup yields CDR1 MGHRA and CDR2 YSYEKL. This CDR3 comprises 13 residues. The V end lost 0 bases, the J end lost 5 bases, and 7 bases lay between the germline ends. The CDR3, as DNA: TGCGCCAGCAGCCAAGAAGGGGTCGAGACCCAGTACTTC. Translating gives CASSQEGVETQYF.